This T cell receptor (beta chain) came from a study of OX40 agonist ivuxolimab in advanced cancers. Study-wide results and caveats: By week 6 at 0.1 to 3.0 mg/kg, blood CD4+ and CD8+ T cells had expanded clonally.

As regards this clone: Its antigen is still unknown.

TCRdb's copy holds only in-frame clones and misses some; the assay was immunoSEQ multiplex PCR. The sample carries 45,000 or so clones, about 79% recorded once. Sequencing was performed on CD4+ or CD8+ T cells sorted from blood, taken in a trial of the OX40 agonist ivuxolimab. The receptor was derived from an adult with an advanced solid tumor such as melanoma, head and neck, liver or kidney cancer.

The CDR3 DNA follows: TGCGCCAGCAGCTTGGCAGGGACAGGGACAAGTAGCACTGAAGCTTTCTTT. It is translated as CASSLAGTGTSSTEAFF. J is TRBJ1-1 and V is TRBV5-1; 9 bases align to TRBD1. The V segment lost 0 bases and the J segment 4 bases; nucleotides outside the gene matches: 10. Germline V gene lookup returns CDR1 SGHRS and CDR2 YFSETQ. This CDR3 is 17 amino acids long.